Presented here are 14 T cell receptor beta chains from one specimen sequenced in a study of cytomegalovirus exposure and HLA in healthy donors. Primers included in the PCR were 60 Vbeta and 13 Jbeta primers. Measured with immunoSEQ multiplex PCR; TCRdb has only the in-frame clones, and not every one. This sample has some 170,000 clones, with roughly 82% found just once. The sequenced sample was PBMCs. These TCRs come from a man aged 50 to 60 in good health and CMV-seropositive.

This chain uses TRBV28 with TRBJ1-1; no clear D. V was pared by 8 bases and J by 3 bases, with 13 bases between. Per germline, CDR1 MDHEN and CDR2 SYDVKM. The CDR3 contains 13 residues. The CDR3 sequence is CASLYRGHTEAFF. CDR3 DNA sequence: TGTGCCAGCTTATATCGGGGTCACACTGAAGCTTTCTTT.

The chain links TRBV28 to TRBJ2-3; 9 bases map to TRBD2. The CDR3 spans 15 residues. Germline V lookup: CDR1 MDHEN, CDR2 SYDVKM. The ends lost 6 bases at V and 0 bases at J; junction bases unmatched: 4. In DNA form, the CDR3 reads TGTGCCAGCAGCTTAGCGGGAGTGAGCACAGATACGCAGTATTTT. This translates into CASSLAGVSTDTQYF.

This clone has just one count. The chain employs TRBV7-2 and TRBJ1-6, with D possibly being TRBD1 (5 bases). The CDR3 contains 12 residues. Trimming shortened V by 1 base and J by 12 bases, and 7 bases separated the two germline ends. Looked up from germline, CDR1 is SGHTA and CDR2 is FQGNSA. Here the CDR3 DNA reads TGTGCCAGCAGCTTAGGGGGGGGACCCCTCCACTTT. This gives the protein CASSLGGGPLHF.

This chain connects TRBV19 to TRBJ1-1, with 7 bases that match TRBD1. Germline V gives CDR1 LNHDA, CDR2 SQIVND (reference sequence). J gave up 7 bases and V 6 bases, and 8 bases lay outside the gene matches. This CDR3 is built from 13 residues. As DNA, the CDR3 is TGTGCCAGTAGACAGGGGAGAGAAGATGAAGCTTTCTTT. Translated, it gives CASRQGREDEAFF.

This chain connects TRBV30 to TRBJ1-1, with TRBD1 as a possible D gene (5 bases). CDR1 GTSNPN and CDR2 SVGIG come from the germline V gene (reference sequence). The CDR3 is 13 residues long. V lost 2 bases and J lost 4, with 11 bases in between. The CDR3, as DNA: TGTGCCTGGAGTCCCGGACATGGCACTGAAGCTTTCTTT. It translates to CAWSPGHGTEAFF.

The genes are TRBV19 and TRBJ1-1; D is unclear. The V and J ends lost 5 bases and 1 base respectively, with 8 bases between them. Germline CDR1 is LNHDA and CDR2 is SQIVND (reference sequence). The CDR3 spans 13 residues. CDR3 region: CASSVTENTEAFF. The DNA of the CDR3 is TGTGCCAGTAGTGTCACAGAGAACACTGAAGCTTTCTTT.

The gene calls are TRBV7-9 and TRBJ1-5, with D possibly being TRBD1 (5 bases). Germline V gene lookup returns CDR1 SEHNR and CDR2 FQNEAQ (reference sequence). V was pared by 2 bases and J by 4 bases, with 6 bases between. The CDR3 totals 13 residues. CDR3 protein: CASSLSGNQPQHF. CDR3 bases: TGTGCCAGCAGCTTATCAGGGAATCAGCCCCAGCATTTT.

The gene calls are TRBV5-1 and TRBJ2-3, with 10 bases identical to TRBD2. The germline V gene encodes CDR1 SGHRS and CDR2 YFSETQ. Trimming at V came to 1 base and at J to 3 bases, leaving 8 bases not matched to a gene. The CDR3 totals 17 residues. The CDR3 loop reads CASSLMVLAGTTDTQYF. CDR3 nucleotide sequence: TGCGCCAGCAGCTTGATGGTACTAGCGGGAACTACAGATACGCAGTATTTT.

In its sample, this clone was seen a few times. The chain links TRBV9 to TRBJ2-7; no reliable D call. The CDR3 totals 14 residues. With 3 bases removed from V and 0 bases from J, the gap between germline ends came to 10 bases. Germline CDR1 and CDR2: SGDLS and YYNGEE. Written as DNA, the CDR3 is TGTGCCAGCAGCGCTTCCGGTTACTCCTACGAGCAGTACTTC. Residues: CASSASGYSYEQYF.

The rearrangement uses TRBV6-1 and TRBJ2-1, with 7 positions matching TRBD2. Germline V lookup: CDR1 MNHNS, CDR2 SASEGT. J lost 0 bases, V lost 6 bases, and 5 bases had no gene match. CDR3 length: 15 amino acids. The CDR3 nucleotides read TGTGCCAGCAGACTTAGCGGGTTCTCCTACAATGAGCAGTTCTTC. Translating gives CASRLSGFSYNEQFF.

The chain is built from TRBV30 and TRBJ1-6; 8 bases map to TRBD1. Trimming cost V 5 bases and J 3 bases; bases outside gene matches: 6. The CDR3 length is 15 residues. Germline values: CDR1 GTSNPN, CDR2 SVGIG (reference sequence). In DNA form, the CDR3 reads TGTGCCTGGGGGGGACAGGCCAACTATAATTCACCCCTCCACTTT. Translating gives CAWGGQANYNSPLHF.

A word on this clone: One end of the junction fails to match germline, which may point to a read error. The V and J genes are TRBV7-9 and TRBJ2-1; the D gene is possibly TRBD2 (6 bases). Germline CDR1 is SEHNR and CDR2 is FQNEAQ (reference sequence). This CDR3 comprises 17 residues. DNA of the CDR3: TGTTCCAGCAGCTTAGGGACTCAATTTTTCTCCTACAATGAGCAGTTCTTC. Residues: CSSSLGTQFFSYNEQFF.

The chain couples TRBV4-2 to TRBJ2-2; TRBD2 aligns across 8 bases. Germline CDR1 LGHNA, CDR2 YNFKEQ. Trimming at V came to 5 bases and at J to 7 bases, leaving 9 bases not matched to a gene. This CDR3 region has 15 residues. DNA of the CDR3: TGTGCCAGCAGCGACGATAGCGGGGCGGGCGGGGAGCTGTTTTTT. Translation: CASSDDSGAGGELFF.

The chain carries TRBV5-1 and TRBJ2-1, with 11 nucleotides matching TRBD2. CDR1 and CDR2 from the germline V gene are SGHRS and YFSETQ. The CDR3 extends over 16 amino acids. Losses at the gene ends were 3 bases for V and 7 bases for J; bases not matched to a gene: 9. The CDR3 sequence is CASSWVVAGGMNEQFF. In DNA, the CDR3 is TGCGCCAGCAGCTGGGTGGTAGCGGGGGGGATGAATGAGCAGTTCTTC. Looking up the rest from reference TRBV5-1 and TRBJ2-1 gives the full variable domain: KAGVTQTPRYLIKTRGQQVTLSCSPISGHRSVSWYQQTPGQGLQFLFEYFSETQRNKGNFPGRFSGRQFSNSRSEMNVSTLELGDSALYLCASSWVVAGGMNEQFFGPGTRLTVL.